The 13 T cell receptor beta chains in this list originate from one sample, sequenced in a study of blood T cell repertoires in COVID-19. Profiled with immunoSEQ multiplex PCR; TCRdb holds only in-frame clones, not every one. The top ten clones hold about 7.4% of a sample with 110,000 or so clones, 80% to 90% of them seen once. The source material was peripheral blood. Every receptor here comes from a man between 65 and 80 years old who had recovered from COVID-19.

CDR3 sequence (DNA): TGTGCCAGCAGCACGCGAACAGGGGGCCAGGACGAGCAGTACTTC. Translating it yields CASSTRTGGQDEQYF. The rearrangement links TRBV13 to TRBJ2-7; 9 bases align to TRBD1. The trim removed 5 bases at V and 5 bases at J, leaving 10 bases unmatched. CDR3 length equals 15 residues. Germline V gives CDR1 PRHDT, CDR2 FYEKMQ (reference sequence).

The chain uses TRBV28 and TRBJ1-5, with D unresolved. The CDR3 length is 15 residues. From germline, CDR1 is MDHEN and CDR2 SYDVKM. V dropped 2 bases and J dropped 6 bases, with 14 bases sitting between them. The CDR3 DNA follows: TGTGCCAGCAGTTTACGGAGAGTCGGTAGTCAGCCCCAGCATTTT. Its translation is CASSLRRVGSQPQHF.

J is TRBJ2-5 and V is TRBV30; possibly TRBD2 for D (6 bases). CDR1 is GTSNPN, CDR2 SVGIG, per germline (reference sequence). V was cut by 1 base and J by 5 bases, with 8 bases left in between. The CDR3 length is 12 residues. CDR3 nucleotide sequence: TGTGCCTGGAGTGGGGGGGACGAGACCCAGTACTTC. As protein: CAWSGGDETQYF.

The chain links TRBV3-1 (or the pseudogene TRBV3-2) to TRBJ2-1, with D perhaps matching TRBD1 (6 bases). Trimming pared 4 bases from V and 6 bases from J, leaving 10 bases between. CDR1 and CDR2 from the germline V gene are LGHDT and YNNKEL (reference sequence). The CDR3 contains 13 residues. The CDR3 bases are TGTGCCAGCAGCCGCGACAGGTTCAATGAGCAGTTCTTC. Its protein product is CASSRDRFNEQFF.

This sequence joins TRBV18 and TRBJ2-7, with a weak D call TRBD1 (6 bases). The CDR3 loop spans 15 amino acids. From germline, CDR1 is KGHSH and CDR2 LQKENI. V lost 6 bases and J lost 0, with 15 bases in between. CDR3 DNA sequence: TGTGCCAGCTCGCCTCGGACAGCGAGCTCCTACGAGCAGTACTTC. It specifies CASSPRTASSYEQYF.

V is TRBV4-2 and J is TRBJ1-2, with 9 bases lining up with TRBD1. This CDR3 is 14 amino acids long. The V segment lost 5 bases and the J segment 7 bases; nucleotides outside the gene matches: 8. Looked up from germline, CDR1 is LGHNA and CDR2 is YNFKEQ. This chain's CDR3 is CASSRDREIGGYTF. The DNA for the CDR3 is TGTGCCAGCAGCAGGGACAGGGAGATAGGTGGCTACACCTTC.

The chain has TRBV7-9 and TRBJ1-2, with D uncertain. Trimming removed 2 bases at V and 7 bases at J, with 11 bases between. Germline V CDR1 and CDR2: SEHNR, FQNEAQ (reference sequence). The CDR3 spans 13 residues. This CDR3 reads CASSLPPYGGYTF. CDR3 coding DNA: TGTGCCAGCAGCTTACCACCCTATGGTGGCTACACCTTC. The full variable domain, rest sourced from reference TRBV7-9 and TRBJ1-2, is DTGVSQNPRHKITKRGQNVTFRCDPISEHNRLYWYRQTLGQGPEFLTYFQNEAQLEKSRLLSDRFSAERPKGSFSTLEIQRTEQGDSAMYLCASSLPPYGGYTFGSGTRLTVV.

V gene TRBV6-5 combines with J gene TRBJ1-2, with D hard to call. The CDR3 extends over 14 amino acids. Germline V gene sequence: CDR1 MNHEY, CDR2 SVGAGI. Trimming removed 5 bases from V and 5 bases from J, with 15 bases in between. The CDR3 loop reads CASSKRFGLYGYTF. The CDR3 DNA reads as TGTGCCAGCAGTAAAAGGTTCGGGTTGTATGGCTACACCTTC.

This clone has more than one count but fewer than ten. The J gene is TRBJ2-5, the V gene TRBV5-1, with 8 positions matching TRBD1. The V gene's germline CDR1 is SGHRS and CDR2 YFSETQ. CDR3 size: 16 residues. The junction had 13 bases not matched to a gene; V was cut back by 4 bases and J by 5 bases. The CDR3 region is CASSRTGQGGEETQYF. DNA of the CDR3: TGCGCCAGCAGCAGGACCGGACAGGGAGGCGAGGAGACCCAGTACTTC.

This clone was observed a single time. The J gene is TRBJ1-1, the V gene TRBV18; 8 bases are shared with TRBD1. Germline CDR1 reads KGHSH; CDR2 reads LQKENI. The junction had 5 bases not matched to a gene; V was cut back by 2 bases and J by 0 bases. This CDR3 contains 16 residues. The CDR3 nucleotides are TGTGCCAGCTCACCAGGGACAGGCTACATGAACACTGAAGCTTTCTTT. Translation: CASSPGTGYMNTEAFF.

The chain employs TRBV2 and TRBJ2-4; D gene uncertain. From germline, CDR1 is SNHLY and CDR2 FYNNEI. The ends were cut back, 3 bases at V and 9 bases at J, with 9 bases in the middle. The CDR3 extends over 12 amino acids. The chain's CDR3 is CASSERSSIQYF. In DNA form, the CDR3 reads TGTGCCAGCAGTGAGAGGTCGTCCATTCAGTACTTC.

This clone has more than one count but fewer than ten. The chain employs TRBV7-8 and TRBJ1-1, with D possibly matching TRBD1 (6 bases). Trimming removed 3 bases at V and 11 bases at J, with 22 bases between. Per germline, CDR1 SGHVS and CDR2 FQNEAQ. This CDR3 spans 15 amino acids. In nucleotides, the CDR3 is TGTGCCAGCAGCTTCCAGGACAGCCTATTTTTCTCGGCTTTCTTT. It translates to CASSFQDSLFFSAFF.

In nucleotides, the CDR3 is TGTGCCAGCAGTTCGGCGACTAGGACTAGCGGGGTATACGAGCAGTACTTC. Protein: CASSSATRTSGVYEQYF. The chain links TRBV28 to TRBJ2-7; 12 bases align to TRBD2. V gave up 4 bases and J gave up 4 bases; unmatched junction bases: 11. This CDR3 contains 17 residues. From germline, CDR1 is MDHEN and CDR2 SYDVKM.